This passage covers 13 T cell receptor beta chains from one sample sequenced in a study of T cells in Graves' hyperthyroidism and ophthalmopathy. From RNA transcripts, TCR beta CDR3 regions were amplified. HTBI primers were used for first-round RT-PCR of the TCR CDR3. TCRdb reprocessed the multiplex PCR reads via MiXCR and lists one record per CDR3 protein. The sample holds some 180,000 distinct CDR3 sequences, about a sixth seen once. The sequencing sample was made of blood. The source is a woman between 45 and 65 years old with Graves' hyperthyroidism.

The CDR3 region is CSAKTESNQPQHF. CDR3 DNA: TGCAGTGCAAAGACAGAGAGCAATCAGCCCCAGCATTTT. The chain carries TRBV20-1 and TRBJ1-5; a weak D match, TRBD1 (5 bases). The germline V gene has CDR1 DFQATT and CDR2 SNEGSKA (reference sequence). The CDR3 covers 13 residues. Trimming removed 6 bases at V and 1 base at J, with 10 bases between.

This clonotype appeared many times. The V gene is TRBV20-1, the J gene TRBJ2-7; 9 bases match TRBD2. V lost 1 base, J lost 4 bases, and 8 bases stayed unmatched. CDR3 size: 15 residues. The germline CDR1 and CDR2 sequences are DFQATT and SNEGSKA (reference sequence). The CDR3 loop reads CSARAPQAGGYEQYF. The CDR3 DNA follows: TGCAGTGCTAGAGCACCCCAAGCGGGAGGATACGAGCAGTACTTC.

Notes on this clonotype: This may be a read error, as it is one base from a much larger clone. The chain joins TRBV20-1 to TRBJ1-2; D gene unclear. Germline V gene sequence: CDR1 DFQATT, CDR2 SNEGSKA (reference sequence). The CDR3 is made up of 12 amino acids. This chain's CDR3 is CRTKHTNYGYAF. Written as DNA, the CDR3 is TGCAGAACAAAACACACCAACTATGGCTACGCCTTC.

V and J are TRBV25-1 and TRBJ2-5; D remains ambiguous. V lost 2 bases to trimming and J lost 0 bases, with 7 bases between them. CDR3 length: 14 residues. The germline CDR1 and CDR2 sequences are MGHDK and SYGVNS. The CDR3 loop is CASSELENQETQYF. CDR3 in DNA: TGTGCCAGCAGTGAACTAGAAAACCAAGAGACCCAGTACTTC.

On this clonotype: A much bigger clone sits one base away, suggesting this may be a read error. The V call is TRBV27, the J call TRBJ2-7; D is possibly TRBD1 (5 bases). The CDR3 sequence is 11 residues long. The germline V gene encodes CDR1 MNHEY and CDR2 SMNVEV (reference sequence). CDR3 in DNA: TGTGCCGGCAGTTCAGGGAACGAGCAGTACTTC. Amino acid sequence: CAGSSGNEQYF.

The chain is built from TRBV14 and TRBJ2-1; D is undetermined. This CDR3 region has 11 residues. Trimming stripped 2 bases from V and 5 bases from J, with 1 base between. In germline, CDR1 is SGHDN, CDR2 FVKESK. The CDR3 spells CASSQHNEQFF. The CDR3 bases are TGTGCCAGCAGCCAACACAATGAGCAGTTCTTC.

This sequence joins TRBV19 and TRBJ2-2; the match to TRBD2 covers 11 bases. This CDR3 spans 16 amino acids. Germline lookup yields CDR1 LNHDA and CDR2 SQIVND (reference sequence). V dropped 3 bases and J dropped 2; count of bases not matched to a gene: 2. In DNA form, the CDR3 reads TGTGCCAGTAGTATTACTAGCGGGGGTAACACCGGGGAGCTGTTTTTT. Its translation: CASSITSGGNTGELFF.

This chain links TRBV20-1 with TRBJ2-5; TRBD2 aligns across 13 bases. Trimming at V came to 3 bases and at J to 4 bases, leaving 8 bases not matched to a gene. Germline loops: CDR1 DFQATT, CDR2 SNEGSKA (reference sequence). The CDR3 consists of 16 residues. The chain's CDR3 is CSASMGLAGLSETQYF. CDR3 DNA sequence: TGCAGTGCTAGTATGGGACTAGCGGGACTGTCAGAGACCCAGTACTTC.

The chain combines TRBV9 with TRBJ2-1; 11 bases are a match to TRBD2. The CDR3 covers 14 residues. Trimming took 5 bases from V and 7 from J; bases not matched to a gene: 5. Per germline, CDR1 SGDLS and CDR2 YYNGEE. CDR3: CASSTSGRGNEQFF. In DNA form, the CDR3 reads TGTGCCAGCAGTACTAGCGGGAGAGGGAATGAGCAGTTCTTC. Together with reference TRBV9 and TRBJ2-1, the CDR3 gives the full variable domain: DSGVTQTPKHLITATGQRVTLRCSPRSGDLSVYWYQQSLDQGLQFLIQYYNGEERAKGNILERFSAQQFPDLHSELNLSSLELGDSALYFCASSTSGRGNEQFFGPGTRLTVL.

This chain connects TRBV28 to TRBJ2-2, with D unresolved. CDR3 length: 16 residues. CDR1 and CDR2 (germline): MDHEN, SYDVKM. V was shortened by 2 bases and J by 4 bases, with 14 bases between the two germline ends. CDR3 DNA: TGTGCCAGCAGTTTACGCACTGGGTGGGCCACCGGGGAGCTGTTTTTT. As protein: CASSLRTGWATGELFF.

This clonotype was observed a few times. The chain combines TRBV24-1 with TRBJ2-2; tentatively, D is TRBD2 (6 bases). Germline V gene sequence: CDR1 KGHDR, CDR2 SFDVKD. V gave up 5 bases and J gave up 6 bases, with 12 bases separating them. This CDR3 has 14 amino acids. The CDR3 sequence is CATSGRLVAGELFF. DNA for the CDR3: TGTGCCACCAGTGGGAGACTAGTAGCCGGGGAGCTGTTTTTT.

This clonotype has ten or more counts. V gene TRBV28 combines with J gene TRBJ1-2; no definite D call. The germline V and J ends were trimmed by 4 bases and 4 bases, with 10 bases remaining between them. The germline V gene encodes CDR1 MDHEN and CDR2 SYDVKM. This CDR3 has 13 amino acids. The CDR3 loop reads CASSWNRGYGYTF. CDR3 nucleotides: TGTGCCAGCAGTTGGAACCGTGGCTATGGCTACACCTTC.

The genes are TRBV3-1 and TRBJ2-7; D uncertain. V was trimmed by 2 bases and J by 3 bases, leaving 8 bases between them. The CDR3 is 13 residues long. The V gene's germline CDR1 is LGHDT and CDR2 YNNKEL (reference sequence). DNA for the CDR3: TGTGCCAGCAGCCAAAACAACCTCTACGAGCAGTACTTC. It translates to CASSQNNLYEQYF.